These 22 T cell receptor beta chains share one sample of origin, sequenced in a study of blood T cell repertoires in COVID-19. Sequenced by immunoSEQ multiplex PCR; TCRdb stores in-frame clones only, minus some. Altogether roughly 30,000 clones are present, approximately 85% being singletons, with the ten largest covering about 25%. The sequenced sample consisted of peripheral blood. The receptors originated from a human donor in a cohort sampled during active COVID-19.

The CDR3 spells CATSPGTVPSYEQYF. The CDR3 DNA sequence: TGTGCCACCAGCCCTGGGACAGTCCCTTCTTACGAGCAGTACTTC. The chain is built from TRBV15 and TRBJ2-7; TRBD1 agrees at 7 bases. The germline V gene encodes CDR1 LNHNV and CDR2 YYDKDF (reference sequence). The J segment lost 4 bases and the V segment lost 5 bases, leaving 11 bases of the junction unmatched. This CDR3 is 15 amino acids long.

The chain links TRBV27 to TRBJ1-2; weak D call: TRBD1 (6 bases). V lost 8 bases and J 2 bases, leaving 21 bases between the germline ends. The CDR3 has 16 amino acids. Germline CDR1 and CDR2: MNHEY and SMNVEV (reference sequence). In nucleotides, the CDR3 is TGTGCCAGCGGCTATCTGGTCTCGCAGGGGAACTATGGCTACACCTTC. It translates to CASGYLVSQGNYGYTF.

The rearrangement uses TRBV6-6 and TRBJ2-1; 7 bases align to TRBD1. CDR1 MNHNY and CDR2 SVGAGI come from the germline V gene (reference sequence). J was trimmed by 9 bases and V by 6 bases; bases with no gene match: 11. The CDR3 length is 14 residues. Here the CDR3 DNA reads TGTGCCAGCAGCACTAGGGACAGTAAAGGTGAGCAGTTCTTC. As protein: CASSTRDSKGEQFF.

CDR3 residues: CASSLSDKYNEQFF. The CDR3 DNA is TGTGCCAGCAGTTTATCGGACAAGTACAATGAGCAGTTCTTC. The chain employs TRBV27 and TRBJ2-1; weak D call: TRBD1 (5 bases). Germline V lookup: CDR1 MNHEY, CDR2 SMNVEV (reference sequence). The CDR3 has 14 amino acids. The V end lost 0 bases, the J end lost 4 bases, and 7 bases lay between the germline ends.

CDR3 loop: CAISRAGGFTDTQYF. The CDR3, as DNA: TGTGCCATCAGTCGAGCGGGGGGATTCACAGATACGCAGTATTTT. The chain carries TRBV10-3 and TRBJ2-3; 9 nucleotides line up with TRBD2. The CDR3 has 15 residues. The trim removed 5 bases at V and 2 bases at J, leaving 5 bases unmatched. Germline V CDR1 and CDR2: ENHRY, SYGVKD.

The genes are TRBV5-4 and TRBJ2-7, with TRBD1 as a possible D gene (6 bases). The CDR3 consists of 15 residues. CDR1 and CDR2 from the germline V gene are SGHNT and YYREEE (reference sequence). Trimming pared 3 bases from V and 3 bases from J, leaving 16 bases between. The CDR3, as DNA: TGTGCCAGCAGCTCTATAACGACAGGTTTCTACGAGCAGTACTTC. Its protein product is CASSSITTGFYEQYF.

The V and J genes are TRBV3-1 (or the pseudogene TRBV3-2) and TRBJ1-3, with D possibly matching TRBD1 (5 bases). Trimming shortened V by 1 base and J by 2 bases, and 12 bases separated the two germline ends. This CDR3 has 16 amino acids. Per germline, CDR1 LGHDT and CDR2 YNNKEL (reference sequence). CDR3 bases: TGTGCCAGCAGCCAAGTTCTTAGGGGAACTGGAAACACCATATATTTT. Protein: CASSQVLRGTGNTIYF.

This chain connects TRBV27 to TRBJ2-7; D is uncertain. V lost 3 bases and J 7 bases, leaving 4 bases between the germline ends. The CDR3 spans 10 residues. Germline assignment: CDR1 MNHEY and CDR2 SMNVEV (reference sequence). The CDR3 nucleotides are TGTGCCAGCAGTTTTACAGAGCAGTACTTC. Translated: CASSFTEQYF.

The chain links TRBV6-2 or TRBV6-3 to TRBJ2-3; 8 positions agree with TRBD2. This CDR3 is 16 amino acids long. Germline CDR1 MNHEY, CDR2 SVGEGT. V lost 0 bases to trimming and J lost 6 bases; unmatched junction nucleotides: 8. The CDR3 is CASSYSGTSHGDTQYF. The CDR3 DNA follows: TGTGCCAGCAGTTACTCCGGGACTAGTCACGGGGATACGCAGTATTTT.

The J gene is TRBJ2-1, the V gene TRBV28; D is undetermined. Germline CDR1 reads MDHEN; CDR2 reads SYDVKM. Trimming removed 3 bases at V and 4 bases at J, with 10 bases between. CDR3 length equals 14 residues. CDR3 in DNA: TGTGCCAGCAGTTTCATGACAAGTTACAATGAGCAGTTCTTC. Encoded protein: CASSFMTSYNEQFF. Using reference TRBV28 and TRBJ2-1 for the parts outside the CDR3, the full variable domain is DVKVTQSSRYLVKRTGEKVFLECVQDMDHENMFWYRQDPGLGLRLIYFSYDVKMKEKGDIPEGYSVSREKKERFSLILESASTNQTSMYLCASSFMTSYNEQFFGPGTRLTVL.

This chain joins TRBV30 and TRBJ2-7, with 8 nucleotides matching TRBD2. The CDR3 contains 15 residues. With V trimmed by 0 bases and J by 4 bases, 8 bases remained unmatched. CDR1 is GTSNPN, CDR2 SVGIG, per germline (reference sequence). The CDR3 bases are TGTGCCTGGAGTGTACTTCCGGGGGGGCCTTACGAGCAGTACTTC. It yields the protein CAWSVLPGGPYEQYF. Filled out from reference TRBV30 and TRBJ2-7, the complete variable domain reads SQTIHQWPATLVQPVGSPLSLECTVEGTSNPNLYWYRQAAGRGLQLLFYSVGIGQISSEVPQNLSASRPQDRQFILSSKKLLLSDSGFYLCAWSVLPGGPYEQYFGPGTRLTVT.

The chain combines TRBV27 with TRBJ2-1, with TRBD2 matching 7 bases. The CDR3 totals 16 residues. The trim removed 3 bases at V and 6 bases at J, leaving 11 bases unmatched. The germline CDR1 and CDR2 sequences are MNHEY and SMNVEV (reference sequence). In DNA, the CDR3 is TGTGCCAGCAGTTTTTGGGCCGGGACTACCGGCAATGAGCAGTTCTTC. This sequence encodes CASSFWAGTTGNEQFF.

V usage is TRBV7-3 and J usage is TRBJ2-3, with 8 positions matching TRBD2. Germline values: CDR1 SGHTA, CDR2 FQGTGA. V lost 1 base and J lost 4; bases outside the gene matches: 13. The CDR3 is made up of 18 amino acids. The CDR3 spells CASSLRPTGGTHADTQYF. The CDR3 DNA is TGTGCCAGCAGCTTAAGGCCTACGGGAGGGACGCACGCAGATACGCAGTATTTT.

J is TRBJ2-7 and V is TRBV12-5; the D is unclear. Per germline, CDR1 LGHNT and CDR2 FRNRAP. V lost 1 base, J lost 6 bases, and 16 bases lay in between. There are 15 residues in the CDR3. CDR3 DNA: TGTGCTAGTGGTTTGGGAATCGGGTACGAAGGCGAGCAGTACTTC. This translates into CASGLGIGYEGEQYF.

The chain has TRBV9 and TRBJ1-6; a weak D match, TRBD1 (5 bases). V gave up 4 bases and J gave up 13 bases, with 24 bases separating them. Germline-derived CDR1 and CDR2 are SGDLS and YYNGEE. CDR3 length: 16 residues. This CDR3 reads CASSPGDYLNMIPLHF. Here the CDR3 DNA reads TGTGCCAGCAGCCCTGGGGACTACTTAAATATGATTCCCCTCCACTTT.

V and J are TRBV5-1 and TRBJ2-5; the D gene is possibly TRBD1 (5 bases). The germline V and J ends were trimmed by 2 bases and 2 bases, with 10 bases remaining between them. Germline-derived CDR1 and CDR2 are SGHRS and YFSETQ. This CDR3 region has 14 residues. The CDR3 here is CASSLTTVQETQYF. The CDR3 coding sequence is TGCGCCAGCAGCTTAACGACAGTGCAAGAGACCCAGTACTTC.

CDR3 sequence reads: CASSLQRKNEKLFF. CDR3 bases: TGTGCCAGCAGCTTACAGCGGAAGAATGAAAAACTGTTTTTT. The chain links TRBV5-6 to TRBJ1-4; D unresolved. CDR3 length: 14 residues. V lost 2 bases, J lost 5 bases, and 10 bases lay in between. Germline CDR1 is SGHDT and CDR2 is YYEEEE.

The chain combines TRBV7-2 with TRBJ2-7; the D is unclear. With 5 bases removed from V and 0 bases from J, the gap between germline ends came to 8 bases. This CDR3 has 13 residues. Germline loops: CDR1 SGHTA, CDR2 FQGNSA. In nucleotides, the CDR3 is TGTGCCAGCAGCCCGCTAGTCTCCTACGAGCAGTACTTC. Translation gives CASSPLVSYEQYF.

V usage is TRBV7-8 and J usage is TRBJ1-4; possibly TRBD1 for D (6 bases). The V end lost 1 base, the J end lost 8 bases, and 14 bases lay between the germline ends. CDR1 is SGHVS and CDR2 is FQNEAQ in the germline V gene. This CDR3 is built from 15 residues. Written as DNA, the CDR3 is TGTGCCAGCAGCTTAGTGGGGGGCGGGAGAGAAAAACTGTTTTTT. Encoded protein: CASSLVGGGREKLFF.

This chain links TRBV6-5 with TRBJ1-4; TRBD1 matches 7 bases. This CDR3 region has 11 residues. Losses at the gene ends were 6 bases for V and 10 bases for J; bases not matched to a gene: 2. Germline V CDR1 and CDR2: MNHEY, SVGAGI. The CDR3 loop reads CASRQGIKLFF. The CDR3 nucleotides read TGTGCCAGCAGACAGGGGATAAAACTGTTTTTT.

This sequence joins TRBV7-6 and TRBJ2-7, with 8 positions matching TRBD2. CDR3 length equals 15 residues. Looked up from germline, CDR1 is SGHVS and CDR2 is FNYEAQ. Trimming removed 5 bases from V and 2 bases from J; junction bases left unmatched: 8. The CDR3 protein is CASSPRGGATYEQYF. The CDR3, as DNA: TGTGCCAGCAGCCCCCGGGGGGGGGCGACCTACGAGCAGTACTTC.

CDR3 protein: CSVFRAGGEKLFF. The CDR3 DNA reads TGCAGCGTTTTCCGGGCGGGGGGGGAAAAACTGTTTTTT. The genes are TRBV29-1 and TRBJ1-4; D is perhaps TRBD1 (5 bases). V was clipped by 5 bases and J by 8 bases, with 15 bases between them. This CDR3 spans 13 amino acids. Looked up from germline, CDR1 is SQVTM and CDR2 is ANQGSEA.